These 27 T cell receptor beta chains were all obtained from the same sample, sequenced in a study of human T cells and chemical hapten exposure. The time point was: patch test 1, 2 weeks after DPC sensitization. Treatment given: therapeutic diphenylcyclopropenone sensitization with weekly scalp DPC. TCRdb independently ran MiXCR on the RACE reads; one entry per CDR3 protein. The sample includes 95,000 to 100,000 distinct CDR3 sequences, roughly 12% of them seen just once. Sequences were derived from whole blood, sampled in connection with sensitization to the hapten diphenylcyclopropenone (DPC). Receptor source: a woman in her thirties or forties with alopecia areata. Some clones in this sample may be carry-over from other donors' samples.

V usage is TRBV28 and J usage is TRBJ2-3, with no clear D. In germline, CDR1 is MDHEN, CDR2 SYDVKM. Trimming removed 10 bases from V and 1 base from J, with 18 bases in between. This CDR3 is 15 amino acids long. CDR3 nucleotides: TGTGCCACCATGGGATCCGTTGTCGGCACAGATACGCAGTATTTT. Encoded protein: CATMGSVVGTDTQYF.

This clonotype was detected only a few times. V is TRBV11-1 and J is TRBJ2-1; no definite D call. V lost 5 bases, J lost 7 bases, and 9 bases lay in between. The CDR3 is 12 amino acids. Looked up from germline, CDR1 is SGHAT and CDR2 is FQDESV (reference sequence). The CDR3 DNA follows: TGTGCCAGCAGCCGATGGGCGAATGAGCAGTTCTTC. Translating gives CASSRWANEQFF. Full variable domain (rest looked up from reference TRBV11-1 and TRBJ2-1): EAEVAQSPRYKITEKSQAVAFWCDPISGHATLYWYRQILGQGPELLVQFQDESVVDDSQLPKDRFSAERLKGVDSTLKIQPAELGDSAMYLCASSRWANEQFFGPGTRLTVL.

The chain employs TRBV28 and TRBJ1-1; D is ambiguous. V lost 6 bases and J lost 4, with 18 bases in between. The germline gives CDR1 MDHEN, CDR2 SYDVKM. This CDR3 comprises 15 residues. This CDR3 reads CASRPLGSTFTEAFF. The CDR3 DNA follows: TGTGCCAGCAGACCATTGGGGTCTACTTTCACTGAAGCTTTCTTT.

About this clonotype: Germline and junction disagree at one end, which may indicate a read error. V gene TRBV11-3 combines with J gene TRBJ2-5, with D possibly matching TRBD2 (5 bases). The CDR3 sequence is 13 residues long. The germline V gene encodes CDR1 SGHNT and CDR2 YENEEA. The CDR3 loop is CASSLNPGETQYF. The DNA for the CDR3 is TGTGCTAGCAGCTTAAACCCGGGGGAGACCCAGTACTTC.

This clonotype was counted a single time. V and J are TRBV6-6 and TRBJ1-1; D remains unclear. Germline CDR1 reads MNHNY; CDR2 reads SVGAGI (reference sequence). V was clipped by 2 bases and J by 1 base, with 2 bases between them. CDR3 length equals 12 residues. In DNA, the CDR3 is TGTGCCAGCAGTTACGCGAACACTGAAGCTTTCTTT. Translating it yields CASSYANTEAFF.

The chain employs TRBV20-1 and TRBJ2-3, with TRBD2 matching 16 bases. J was trimmed by 5 bases and V by 6 bases; bases with no gene match: 8. Germline lookup yields CDR1 DFQATT and CDR2 SNEGSKA (reference sequence). CDR3 length equals 16 residues. Here the CDR3 reads CSAPGTSGRGIDTQYF. The CDR3 region has the DNA TGCAGTGCGCCTGGGACTAGCGGGAGGGGGATAGATACGCAGTATTTT.

V is TRBV20-1 and J is TRBJ2-2, with D perhaps being TRBD1 or TRBD2 (5 bases each). V lost 3 bases to trimming and J lost 4 bases, with 9 bases between them. The CDR3 has 13 residues. Germline assignment: CDR1 DFQATT and CDR2 SNEGSKA (reference sequence). CDR3 DNA sequence: TGCAGTGCTAGTGGGACGTCCACCGGGGAGCTGTTTTTT. Its protein product is CSASGTSTGELFF.

The chain links TRBV20-1 to TRBJ1-3; 8 nucleotides match TRBD1. CDR1 is DFQATT and CDR2 is SNEGSKA in the germline V gene (reference sequence). The J segment lost 0 bases and the V segment lost 6 bases, leaving 4 bases of the junction unmatched. This CDR3 region has 14 residues. The CDR3 protein is CSARDRNSGNTIYF. The CDR3, as DNA: TGCAGTGCGCGGGACAGGAACTCTGGAAACACCATATATTTT.

The gene calls are TRBV25-1 and TRBJ2-3, with D hard to call. Trimming shortened V by 7 bases and J by 2 bases, and 16 bases separated the two germline ends. CDR3 length: 15 residues. Germline loops: CDR1 MGHDK, CDR2 SYGVNS. The CDR3 loop reads CASKIGQAFTDTQYF. In DNA form, the CDR3 reads TGTGCCAGCAAGATCGGGCAGGCCTTCACAGATACGCAGTATTTT.

The chain carries TRBV25-1 and TRBJ2-2, with D uncertain. Trimming left V 8 bases short and J 6 bases short, with 19 bases between. There are 15 residues in the CDR3. Germline-derived CDR1 and CDR2 are MGHDK and SYGVNS. The CDR3 DNA sequence: TGTGCCAGCGGGTTAATATGGCGGTCACCCGGGGAGCTGTTTTTT. It codes for CASGLIWRSPGELFF.

This clonotype has only a few counts. The rearrangement uses TRBV18 and TRBJ1-1, with D hard to call. The ends were cut back, 4 bases at V and 0 bases at J, with 12 bases in the middle. CDR3 size: 15 residues. From germline, CDR1 is KGHSH and CDR2 LQKENI. CDR3 sequence reads: CASSRSWSLNTEAFF. The CDR3 DNA is TGTGCCAGCTCACGGAGTTGGAGCCTGAACACTGAAGCTTTCTTT. Full variable domain (outside the CDR3, taken from reference TRBV18 and TRBJ1-1): NAGVMQNPRHLVRRRGQEARLRCSPMKGHSHVYWYRQLPEEGLKFMVYLQKENIIDESGMPKERFSAEFPKEGPSILRIQQVVRGDSAAYFCASSRSWSLNTEAFFGQGTRLTVV.

In its sample, this clonotype was seen a few times. V usage is TRBV28 and J usage is TRBJ2-7, with 8 bases lining up with TRBD1. Germline assignment: CDR1 MDHEN and CDR2 SYDVKM. V gave up 5 bases and J gave up 0 bases; unmatched junction bases: 9. CDR3 length: 16 residues. The CDR3 sequence is CASSATPGTGSYEQYF. The CDR3 coding sequence is TGTGCCAGCAGTGCCACTCCCGGGACAGGCTCCTACGAGCAGTACTTC.

There are many counts of this clonotype. This chain connects TRBV20-1 to TRBJ2-3; D could derive from TRBD1 or TRBD2 (5 bases each). Germline CDR1 and CDR2: DFQATT and SNEGSKA (reference sequence). This CDR3 region has 16 residues. The V gene lost 3 bases and the J gene lost 6 bases, with 22 bases spanning the gap. The CDR3 nucleotides are TGCAGTGCTAGTTCTCCAGGGACGACACTTTGGGATACGCAGTATTTT. Its protein is CSASSPGTTLWDTQYF.

This clonotype was picked up a small number of times. This chain uses TRBV4-2 with TRBJ2-7, with 11 bases aligning to TRBD2. The CDR3 covers 17 residues. Germline assignment: CDR1 LGHNA and CDR2 YNFKEQ. The trim removed 6 bases at V and 5 bases at J, leaving 15 bases unmatched. For the CDR3, the DNA is TGTGCCAGCAGGATCTTCCAAGGACTAGCGGGCCCCCACGAGCAGTACTTC. Its translation is CASRIFQGLAGPHEQYF.

The chain uses TRBV7-2 and TRBJ1-1; TRBD1 matches at 7 bases. Per the germline V gene, CDR1 is SGHTA and CDR2 is FQGNSA. This CDR3 contains 13 residues. Trimming at V came to 4 bases and at J to 8 bases, leaving 7 bases not matched to a gene. This CDR3 is CASSSLRGDEAFF. In nucleotides, the CDR3 is TGTGCCAGCAGCTCGCTCAGGGGGGACGAAGCTTTCTTT. Together with reference TRBV7-2 and TRBJ1-1, the CDR3 gives the full variable domain: GAGVSQSPSNKVTEKGKDVELRCDPISGHTALYWYRQSLGQGLEFLIYFQGNSAPDKSGLPSDRFSAERTGGSVSTLTIQRTQQEDSAVYLCASSSLRGDEAFFGQGTRLTVV.

In this sample, this clonotype turned up a few times. The rearrangement joins TRBV7-6 to TRBJ2-7, with D possibly TRBD2 on 5 matching bases. The CDR3 runs 15 residues. V shed 5 bases and J shed 3 bases, with 17 bases lying between them. Germline V gene sequence: CDR1 SGHVS, CDR2 FNYEAQ. CDR3 amino acids: CASSPGGISFYEQYF. For the CDR3, the DNA is TGTGCCAGCAGCCCAGGAGGCATTTCCTTCTACGAGCAGTACTTC.

The chain uses TRBV28 and TRBJ2-7; D remains ambiguous. Trimming removed 4 bases from V and 2 bases from J, with 12 bases in between. The CDR3 is 14 amino acids. Germline V gene lookup returns CDR1 MDHEN and CDR2 SYDVKM. The DNA for the CDR3 is TGTGCCAGCAGTTCGTCAGGTATAACCTACGAGCAGTACTTC. It is translated as CASSSSGITYEQYF.

This clonotype was recorded at least ten times. The chain recombines TRBV3-1 with TRBJ1-5; 8 positions agree with TRBD1. CDR1 is LGHDT and CDR2 is YNNKEL in the germline V gene (reference sequence). CDR3 length: 13 amino acids. V trimming: 4 bases; J trimming: 5 bases; junction bases outside the gene matches: 1. The CDR3 DNA is TGTGCCAGCAGCCTACAGGGGGATCAGCCCCAGCATTTT. Residues: CASSLQGDQPQHF.

Only a few counts were recorded for this clonotype. The CDR3 is CASSLLGGTEGEKLFF. DNA of the CDR3: TGTGCCAGCAGTTTACTAGGGGGGACGGAAGGGGAAAAACTGTTTTTT. This chain links TRBV28 with TRBJ1-4; tentative D call: TRBD1 (6 bases). Germline V gives CDR1 MDHEN, CDR2 SYDVKM. V dropped 2 bases and J dropped 8 bases, with 18 bases sitting between them. The CDR3 runs to 16 residues.

This clonotype was seen at least ten times. The J gene is TRBJ2-1, the V gene TRBV5-4; 10 positions agree with TRBD2. Germline trimming cut 5 bases from V and 4 bases from J; bases unmatched to any gene: 6. CDR1 SGHNT and CDR2 YYREEE come from the germline V gene (reference sequence). The CDR3 contains 15 residues. The CDR3 nucleotides read TGTGCCAGCAGTCGCACGACTAGCGGGTACAATGAGCAGTTCTTC. Its protein product is CASSRTTSGYNEQFF.

This clonotype turned up a few times. This chain connects TRBV20-1 to TRBJ2-5, with a possible D match to TRBD1 (7 bases). The CDR3 runs to 15 residues. Trimming took off 6 bases at V and 3 bases at J, with 20 bases between the two ends. Germline V CDR1 and CDR2: DFQATT, SNEGSKA (reference sequence). CDR3 loop: CSAKRGPGAKETQYF. The CDR3 coding sequence is TGCAGTGCCAAGAGGGGGCCGGGGGCTAAAGAGACCCAGTACTTC.

V gene TRBV3-1 combines with J gene TRBJ2-5, with 12 positions matching TRBD2. This CDR3 is 15 amino acids long. Trimming cost V 4 bases and J 2 bases; bases outside gene matches: 2. CDR1 and CDR2 from the germline V gene are LGHDT and YNNKEL (reference sequence). In nucleotides, the CDR3 is TGTGCCAGCAGCCTGGGACTAGCGGGTCAAGAGACCCAGTACTTC. The encoded protein is CASSLGLAGQETQYF.

The rearrangement joins TRBV2 to TRBJ2-6, with D hard to call. The CDR3 contains 14 residues. Germline CDR1 reads SNHLY; CDR2 reads FYNNEI. V lost 3 bases and J lost 0, with 3 bases in between. CDR3: CASSDASGANVLTF. CDR3 DNA sequence: TGTGCCAGCAGTGATGCCTCTGGGGCCAACGTCCTGACTTTC.

As for this clonotype: A read error may be the cause here, since a much bigger clone is one base away. Without the conserved terminal phenylalanine or tryptophan, this CDR3 likely stems from a read error. The rearrangement links TRBV7-3 to TRBJ2-3; TRBD1 aligns across 8 bases. Germline loops: CDR1 SGHTA, CDR2 FQGTGA. The V gene end was trimmed by 2 bases and the J gene end by 2 bases; junction bases not matched to a gene: 6. The CDR3 covers 16 residues. CDR3 residues: CASSLGGTGFTDTQYI. Here the CDR3 DNA reads TGTGCCAGCAGCTTAGGCGGGACAGGATTCACAGATACGCAGTATATT.

This chain connects TRBV6-2 or TRBV6-3 to TRBJ2-3, with a tentative D call TRBD1 (5 bases). The CDR3 extends over 15 amino acids. V shed 1 base and J shed 2 bases, with 10 bases lying between them. The germline gives CDR1 MNHEY, CDR2 SVGEGT. Written as DNA, the CDR3 is TGTGCCAGCAGTTACTTGACAGAGACCACAGATACGCAGTATTTT. The encoded protein is CASSYLTETTDTQYF.

This clonotype was recorded many times. The chain is built from TRBV7-3 and TRBJ2-2, with 14 bases fitting TRBD2. The CDR3 runs to 15 residues. CDR1 is SGHTA, CDR2 FQGTGA, per germline. Trimming cost V 4 bases and J 7 bases; bases outside gene matches: 2. The CDR3 DNA follows: TGTGCCAGCAGCTCGGGACTAGCGGGGGTCGGGGAGCTGTTTTTT. This encodes CASSSGLAGVGELFF.

The chain carries TRBV11-3 and TRBJ2-3; 7 bases align to TRBD2. Germline V CDR1 and CDR2: SGHNT, YENEEA. The CDR3 has 14 residues. The junction had 3 bases not matched to a gene; V was cut back by 2 bases and J by 4 bases. CDR3 in amino acids: CASSLRGRADTQYF. Written as DNA, the CDR3 is TGTGCCAGCAGCTTACGGGGGAGGGCAGATACGCAGTATTTT.